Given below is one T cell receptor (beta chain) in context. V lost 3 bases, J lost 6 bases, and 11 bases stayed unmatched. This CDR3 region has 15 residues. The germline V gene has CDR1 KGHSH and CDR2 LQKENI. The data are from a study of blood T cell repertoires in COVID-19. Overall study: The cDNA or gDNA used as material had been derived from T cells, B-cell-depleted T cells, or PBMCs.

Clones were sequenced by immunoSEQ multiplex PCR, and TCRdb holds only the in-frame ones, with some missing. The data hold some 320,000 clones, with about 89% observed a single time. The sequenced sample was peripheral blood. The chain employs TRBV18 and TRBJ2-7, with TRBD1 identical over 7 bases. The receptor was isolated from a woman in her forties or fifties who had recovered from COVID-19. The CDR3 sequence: CASSPSGTVASEQYF. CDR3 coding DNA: TGTGCCAGCTCACCGTCCGGGACAGTAGCCTCCGAGCAGTACTTC. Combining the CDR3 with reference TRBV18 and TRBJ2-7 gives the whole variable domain NAGVMQNPRHLVRRRGQEARLRCSPMKGHSHVYWYRQLPEEGLKFMVYLQKENIIDESGMPKERFSAEFPKEGPSILRIQQVVRGDSAAYFCASSPSGTVASEQYFGPGTRLTVT.